This T cell receptor (beta chain) originates from a study of T cells in Graves' hyperthyroidism and ophthalmopathy. This clonotype was seen more than once but under ten times. Template material for amplifying TCR beta CDR3 regions consisted of RNA transcripts. The study used the HTBI primer set for a first-round RT-PCR of the TCR CDR3. From the multiplex PCR reads, TCRdb called clonotypes with MiXCR, one entry per CDR3 protein. This table has 540,000 or so distinct CDR3 sequences, less than 20% appearing once. V was cut by 10 bases and J by 3 bases, with 13 bases left in between. This CDR3 is 12 amino acids long. Germline V gives CDR1 SNHLY, CDR2 FYNNEI.

What was sequenced was blood. The chain uses TRBV2 and TRBJ2-7; D perhaps matches TRBD2 (5 bases). The sequence was obtained from a woman in her twenties or thirties with Graves' hyperthyroidism. The CDR3 nucleotides are TGTGCCATTACCGCGGGCGGCTACGAGCAGTACTTC. Translating gives CAITAGGYEQYF.